The present T cell receptor beta chain was sequenced within a study of identical twins. Study results and caveats: Reduced insertions were recorded for abundant cord blood beta clonotypes, with no such pattern in memory repertoires.

This clonotype was counted ten times or more. What it binds is not known. Via MiXCR, TCRdb re-called the 5' RACE reads, giving one row per CDR3 protein. Among hundreds of thousands of distinct CDR3 sequences listed, 20% to 25% were seen once. Germline V gives CDR1 ENHRY, CDR2 SYGVKD. Trimming took 2 bases from V and 3 from J, leaving 9 bases between them. CDR3 length: 14 residues. This sample was shared with a second study, whose subject was T cells expressing NK-cell markers. That publication notes: An anti-gamma-delta TCR antibody was added in several experiments. It restricted sorting to alpha-beta TCR-expressing T cells. These same clonotypes (in four donors) also led the CD3+CD56-NKG2C+ fraction. What remained unclear was the HCMV specificity of expanded NKG2C+ T cell clones.

What was sequenced was CD4+ T cells sorted from blood. The chain recombines TRBV10-3 with TRBJ2-3, with a weak D call TRBD1 (6 bases). This clonotype was obtained from a woman aged 18-29 years in good health. CDR3 protein: CAISEGRGTDTQYF. CDR3 nucleotide sequence: TGTGCCATCAGTGAGGGCAGGGGTACAGATACGCAGTATTTT.